Detailed here is one TCR beta chain. No antigen is known for it. This specimen belongs to a study of cytomegalovirus exposure and HLA in healthy donors. Study-wide results and caveats: In the 95 to 150 validation repertoires, approximately 94% of cluster scores exceeded 0, per a later analysis.

The CDR3 has 16 amino acids. Germline V gene data show CDR1 as MGHRA and CDR2 as YSYEKL. Trimming pared 2 bases from V and 0 bases from J, leaving 13 bases between. Profiling relied on immunoSEQ multiplex PCR, and the TCRdb table lists in-frame clones only, not all of them. Among over 150,000 clones, 95% to 96% were seen once, and the ten largest hold 0.89%. The receptor was derived from a woman aged 18-29 years in good health and CMV-seronegative. The V and J genes are TRBV4-1 and TRBJ1-1; maybe TRBD1 (6 bases). Sequences were obtained from PBMCs. The CDR3: CASSQKREGVNTEAFF. The CDR3 nucleotides read TGCGCCAGCAGCCAAAAGCGCGAGGGGGTGAACACTGAAGCTTTCTTT.